A single sample gave rise to the 27 T cell receptor beta chains below, sequenced in a study of regulatory T cells in long-lasting Graves disease. This sample's time point: persistent/refractory GD, antithyroid drugs over 5 years with positive TRAb. PBMC-derived RNA was used for the TCR library. Both iRepertoire HTBI primers and Arm-PCR of CDR3 regions were used to build the TCR beta libraries. TCRdb re-called the multiplex PCR reads with MiXCR, one entry per CDR3 protein. The table lists a few hundred thousand distinct CDR3 sequences, roughly 24% of them singletons. The sample consisted of peripheral blood mononuclear cells (PBMCs), taken when the disease was refractory, from a patient treated with antithyroid drugs. These receptors all come from a woman aged 40-49 years with Graves disease.

V usage is TRBV5-6 and J usage is TRBJ2-6; TRBD1 aligns across 8 bases. The CDR3 runs 17 residues. The germline CDR1 and CDR2 sequences are SGHDT and YYEEEE. Trimming cost V 0 bases and J 2 bases; bases outside gene matches: 4. CDR3 protein: CASSLGTGSAGANVLTF. For the CDR3, the DNA is TGTGCCAGCAGCTTGGGGACAGGGAGTGCTGGGGCCAACGTCCTGACTTTC.

This clonotype occurred a few times. One base away lies a much larger clone, so this may be a sequencing read error. This chain uses TRBV7-8 with TRBJ2-7; D is ambiguous. Trimming stripped 2 bases from V and 5 bases from J, with 4 bases between. The CDR3 extends over 11 amino acids. Germline CDR1 reads SGHVS; CDR2 reads FQNEAQ. DNA for the CDR3: TGTGCCAGCAGCTTATTCCACGAGCAGTACTTC. This codes for CASSLFHEQYF.

This clonotype has more than one count but fewer than ten. This rearrangement joins TRBV30 to TRBJ2-5; D may correspond to TRBD1 or TRBD2 (6 bases each). Looked up from germline, CDR1 is GTSNPN and CDR2 is SVGIG (reference sequence). The CDR3 consists of 14 residues. Trimming removed 2 bases from V and 5 bases from J, with 15 bases in between. The CDR3 sequence is CAWSMGGRGETQYF. DNA for the CDR3: TGTGCCTGGAGTATGGGGGGCAGAGGGGAGACCCAGTACTTC.

With respect to this clonotype: This may come from a read error, since a much larger clone is one base off. The rearrangement uses TRBV27 and TRBJ2-7; D unresolved. The CDR3 totals 15 residues. Germline loops: CDR1 MNHEY, CDR2 SMNVEV (reference sequence). V was clipped by 7 bases and J by 0 bases, with 16 bases between them. The CDR3 here is CASNSRQVSSYEQYF. The DNA for the CDR3 is TGTGCCAGCAATTCAAGGCAGGTGAGCTCCTACGAGCAGTACTTC.

Regarding this clonotype: A single base is all that separates this from a far larger clone, so a read error is likely. The chain employs TRBV7-8 and TRBJ1-5; 7 nucleotides agree with TRBD1. The V segment lost 6 bases and the J segment 3 bases; nucleotides outside the gene matches: 8. The CDR3 loop spans 15 amino acids. Germline assignment: CDR1 SGHVS and CDR2 FQNEAQ. CDR3 loop: CASSPGQSLNQPQHF. As DNA, the CDR3 is TGTGCCAGCAGTCCGGGACAGTCCCTCAATCAGCCCCAGCATTTT.

This clonotype has at least ten counts. V is TRBV15 and J is TRBJ1-3; D not resolved. Germline assignment: CDR1 LNHNV and CDR2 YYDKDF (reference sequence). Trimming stripped 0 bases from V and 2 bases from J, with 11 bases between. There are 16 residues in the CDR3. The chain's CDR3 is CATSRDMVGTGNTIYF. In DNA form, the CDR3 reads TGTGCCACCAGCAGAGATATGGTGGGCACTGGAAACACCATATATTTT.

In its sample, this clonotype was seen many times. The V and J genes are TRBV28 and TRBJ1-1, with TRBD1 as a possible D gene (6 bases). Germline V gene data show CDR1 as MDHEN and CDR2 as SYDVKM. This CDR3 contains 15 residues. Trimming took 5 bases from V and 1 from J, leaving 14 bases between them. The CDR3 here is CASSPGGPTNTEAFF. Written as DNA, the CDR3 is TGTGCCAGCAGTCCGGGGGGGCCAACGAACACTGAAGCTTTCTTT.

This clonotype was seen at least ten times. The chain carries TRBV28 and TRBJ2-7, with 10 bases identical to TRBD1. CDR3 length equals 15 residues. V was pared by 5 bases and J by 6 bases, with 10 bases of the junction left unmatched. CDR1 and CDR2 from the germline V gene are MDHEN and SYDVKM. CDR3: CASSGSGTGVLEQYF. The CDR3 nucleotides are TGTGCCAGCAGTGGAAGTGGGACAGGGGTTCTCGAGCAGTACTTC.

This chain links TRBV7-9 with TRBJ2-1, with D unclear. Trimming cost V 5 bases and J 5 bases, with 22 bases left between them. The CDR3 consists of 17 residues. The germline V gene encodes CDR1 SEHNR and CDR2 FQNEAQ (reference sequence). CDR3: CASSTVNSLVVHNEQFF. DNA for the CDR3: TGTGCCAGCAGCACGGTTAATAGCCTAGTCGTCCACAATGAGCAGTTCTTC.

This clonotype was seen repeatedly, ten times or more. V is TRBV28 and J is TRBJ2-1, with 9 bases fitting TRBD1. Germline values: CDR1 MDHEN, CDR2 SYDVKM. CDR3 length: 16 amino acids. Losses at the gene ends were 6 bases for V and 7 bases for J; bases not matched to a gene: 13. CDR3 loop: CASRPTGGRRGNEQFF. CDR3 DNA: TGTGCCAGCAGGCCGACAGGGGGACGCCGGGGAAATGAGCAGTTCTTC. Complete variable domain (other parts from reference TRBV28 and TRBJ2-1): DVKVTQSSRYLVKRTGEKVFLECVQDMDHENMFWYRQDPGLGLRLIYFSYDVKMKEKGDIPEGYSVSREKKERFSLILESASTNQTSMYLCASRPTGGRRGNEQFFGPGTRLTVL.

There are a few counts of this clonotype. The chain joins TRBV7-3 to TRBJ1-5, with 7 bases fitting TRBD1. The junction had 6 bases not matched to a gene; V was cut back by 9 bases and J by 4 bases. Germline V gene lookup returns CDR1 SGHTA and CDR2 FQGTGA. This CDR3 contains 13 residues. The CDR3 sequence is CASMGQLNQPQHF. The CDR3 region has the DNA TGTGCCAGTATGGGACAGCTAAATCAGCCCCAGCATTTT. The full variable domain, with the rest looked up from reference TRBV7-3 and TRBJ1-5, is GAGVSQTPSNKVTEKGKYVELRCDPISGHTALYWYRQSLGQGPEFLIYFQGTGAADDSGLPNDRFFAVRPEGSVSTLKIQRTERGDSAVYLCASMGQLNQPQHFGDGTRLSIL.

This clonotype appeared many times. The rearrangement links TRBV11-2 to TRBJ2-7; unclear D gene. Per germline, CDR1 SGHAT and CDR2 FQNNGV. The V and J ends lost 1 base and 0 bases respectively, with 10 bases between them. CDR3 length equals 15 residues. The CDR3, as DNA: TGTGCCAGCAGCTTAGTCTATGTTTCCTCCTACGAGCAGTACTTC. This sequence encodes CASSLVYVSSYEQYF.

This clonotype was counted ten times or more. The chain carries TRBV28 and TRBJ2-1; 15 positions match TRBD2. The CDR3 has 17 amino acids. V lost 3 bases, J lost 3 bases, and 3 bases stayed unmatched. Per the germline V gene, CDR1 is MDHEN and CDR2 is SYDVKM. For the CDR3, the DNA is TGTGCCAGCAGTTTTGGGACTAGCGGGAGGTTCTACAATGAGCAGTTCTTC. Protein product: CASSFGTSGRFYNEQFF.

This chain links TRBV4-2 with TRBJ2-7; D may be TRBD2 (5 bases). Trimming took 1 base from V and 2 from J, leaving 15 bases between them. This CDR3 is built from 16 residues. Germline V gene lookup returns CDR1 LGHNA and CDR2 YNFKEQ. CDR3 protein: CASSQGPPAEPYEQYF. The CDR3 DNA reads as TGTGCCAGCAGCCAAGGCCCCCCAGCGGAACCCTACGAGCAGTACTTC.

This clonotype was recorded only once. Given a much more abundant clone one base away, this may be a read error. This sequence joins TRBV28 and TRBJ2-3; maybe TRBD1 (7 bases). Trimming removed 5 bases at V and 2 bases at J, with 14 bases between. The V gene's germline CDR1 is MDHEN and CDR2 SYDVKM. The CDR3 consists of 15 residues. CDR3 DNA: TGTGCCAGCAGTCTGCGGGACAGCTACACAGATACGCAGTATTTT. Residues: CASSLRDSYTDTQYF.

The chain couples TRBV6-2 or TRBV6-3 to TRBJ2-7; D gene ambiguous. Trimming stripped 8 bases from V and 1 base from J, with 18 bases between. This CDR3 has 15 amino acids. Per germline, CDR1 MNHEY and CDR2 SVGEGT. CDR3 DNA: TGTGCCAGCTCACCACTTGACGGAACTTCCTACGAGCAGTACTTC. Protein sequence: CASSPLDGTSYEQYF.

The V call is TRBV18, the J call TRBJ1-5; 10 bases are a match to TRBD1. CDR1 is KGHSH and CDR2 is LQKENI in the germline V gene. The V and J ends lost 5 bases and 5 bases, in that order; junction bases with no gene match: 3. This CDR3 is built from 14 residues. This CDR3 reads CASSADRGHQPQHF. CDR3 coding DNA: TGTGCCAGCTCAGCCGACAGGGGGCATCAGCCCCAGCATTTT. The whole variable domain, remainder taken from reference TRBV18 and TRBJ1-5, is NAGVMQNPRHLVRRRGQEARLRCSPMKGHSHVYWYRQLPEEGLKFMVYLQKENIIDESGMPKERFSAEFPKEGPSILRIQQVVRGDSAAYFCASSADRGHQPQHFGDGTRLSIL.

The CDR3 reads CASSLALTLEGGYTF. In DNA, the CDR3 is TGTGCCAGCAGCTTGGCCCTCACCCTCGAGGGGGGCTACACCTTC. J is TRBJ1-2 and V is TRBV5-5; D is perhaps TRBD1 (5 bases). In germline, CDR1 is SGHKS, CDR2 YYEKEE (reference sequence). Trimming left V 0 bases short and J 8 bases short, with 17 bases between. This CDR3 is 15 amino acids long.

This clonotype was picked up many times. This sequence joins TRBV5-5 and TRBJ1-2, with 7 bases lining up with TRBD1. V gave up 4 bases and J gave up 3 bases; unmatched junction bases: 9. CDR1 is SGHKS and CDR2 is YYEKEE in the germline V gene (reference sequence). The CDR3 loop spans 15 amino acids. Here the CDR3 reads CASSTDRDRDYGYTF. The CDR3 DNA sequence: TGTGCCAGCAGCACCGACCGGGACAGAGACTATGGCTACACCTTC.

The chain couples TRBV12-3 or TRBV12-4 to TRBJ2-2; tentative D call: TRBD1 (6 bases). The V and J ends lost 4 bases and 5 bases respectively, with 14 bases between them. The CDR3 consists of 15 residues. The CDR3 DNA reads TGTGCCAGCAGTTCCGGACAGCAGATTACCGGGGAGCTGTTTTTT. As protein: CASSSGQQITGELFF.

Regarding this clonotype: A much larger clone lies one base from this, so it may be a read error. The J gene is TRBJ2-5, the V gene TRBV6-2 or TRBV6-3, with D perhaps matching TRBD2 (6 bases). The CDR3 runs 13 residues. Germline CDR1 reads MNHEY; CDR2 reads SVGEGT. Between the trimmed V and J ends, which lost 8 bases and 7 bases, there was a span of 17 bases. The CDR3 nucleotides read TGTGCCAGCGGGACTGCCCGCTTTGGGACCCAGTACTTC. Its translation is CASGTARFGTQYF.

This clonotype occurred a few times. The chain combines TRBV19 with TRBJ1-5; D gene uncertain. The CDR3 runs to 14 residues. V lost 6 bases, J lost 5 bases, and 14 bases lay in between. CDR1 is LNHDA and CDR2 is SQIVND in the germline V gene (reference sequence). The DNA of the CDR3 is TGTGCCAGTAGGATGATGGGTTGGGATCAGCCCCAGCATTTT. Protein sequence: CASRMMGWDQPQHF. Full variable domain (rest looked up from reference TRBV19 and TRBJ1-5): DGGITQSPKYLFRKEGQNVTLSCEQNLNHDAMYWYRQDPGQGLRLIYYSQIVNDFQKGDIAEGYSVSREKKESFPLTVTSAQKNPTAFYLCASRMMGWDQPQHFGDGTRLSIL.

The chain recombines TRBV19 with TRBJ2-1, with 7 positions matching TRBD1. V gave up 4 bases and J gave up 6 bases; unmatched junction bases: 6. CDR3 size: 14 residues. CDR1 is LNHDA, CDR2 SQIVND, per germline (reference sequence). Here the CDR3 DNA reads TGTGCCAGTAGTAGACAGGGATGGAGCAATGAGCAGTTCTTC. As protein: CASSRQGWSNEQFF.

This clonotype appeared many times. The V gene is TRBV28, the J gene TRBJ2-2; 7 nucleotides line up with TRBD1. Per germline, CDR1 MDHEN and CDR2 SYDVKM. The CDR3 consists of 15 residues. Trimming removed 3 bases from V and 3 bases from J; junction bases left unmatched: 4. CDR3: CASSFGQVYTGELFF. In DNA, the CDR3 is TGTGCCAGCAGTTTCGGACAGGTTTACACCGGGGAGCTGTTTTTT.

This clonotype has a count of ten or more. The chain recombines TRBV5-1 with TRBJ2-7; 8 nucleotides match TRBD2. CDR3 size: 14 residues. The V gene's germline CDR1 is SGHRS and CDR2 YFSETQ. V shed 2 bases and J 5 bases; nucleotides not matched to a gene: 6. In DNA, the CDR3 is TGCGCCAGCAGCTTCGGTCTAGCGGGTCACGAGCAGTACTTC. This gives the protein CASSFGLAGHEQYF.

This rearrangement joins TRBV7-2 to TRBJ1-5, with 10 bases identical to TRBD1. Germline trimming cut 4 bases from V and 1 base from J; bases unmatched to any gene: 4. Germline V gene sequence: CDR1 SGHTA, CDR2 FQGNSA. The CDR3 spans 16 residues. Written as DNA, the CDR3 is TGTGCCAGCAGCTGGAGACAGGGGGCGAGCAATCAGCCCCAGCATTTT. The encoded protein is CASSWRQGASNQPQHF.

This sequence joins TRBV5-1 and TRBJ2-7; the match to TRBD2 covers 9 bases. Unmatched junction bases numbered 9, after V lost 4 bases and J lost 4 bases. In germline, CDR1 is SGHRS, CDR2 YFSETQ. This CDR3 is 15 amino acids long. The CDR3 region is CASSDGTSIMYEQYF. DNA of the CDR3: TGCGCCAGCAGCGACGGGACTAGCATTATGTACGAGCAGTACTTC.